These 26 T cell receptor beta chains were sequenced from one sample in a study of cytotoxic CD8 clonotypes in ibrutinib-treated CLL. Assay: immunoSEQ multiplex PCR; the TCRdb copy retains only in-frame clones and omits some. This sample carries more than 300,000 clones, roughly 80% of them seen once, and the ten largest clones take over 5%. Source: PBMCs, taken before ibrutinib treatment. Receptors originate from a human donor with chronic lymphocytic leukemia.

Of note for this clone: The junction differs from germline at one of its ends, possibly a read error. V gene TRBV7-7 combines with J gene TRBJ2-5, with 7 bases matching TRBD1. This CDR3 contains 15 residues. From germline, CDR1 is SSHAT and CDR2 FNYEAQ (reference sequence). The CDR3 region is CASSEQGQYQETQYF. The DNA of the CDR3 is TGTGCTAGCAGCGAACAGGGGCAATACCAAGAGACCCAGTACTTC.

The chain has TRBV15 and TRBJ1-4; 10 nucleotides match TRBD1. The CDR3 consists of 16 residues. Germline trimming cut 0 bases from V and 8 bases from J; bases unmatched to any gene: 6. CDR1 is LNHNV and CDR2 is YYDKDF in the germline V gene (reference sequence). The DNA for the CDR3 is TGTGCCACCAGCAGAGACCTTGGACAGGGGGAAGAAAAACTGTTTTTT. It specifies CATSRDLGQGEEKLFF.

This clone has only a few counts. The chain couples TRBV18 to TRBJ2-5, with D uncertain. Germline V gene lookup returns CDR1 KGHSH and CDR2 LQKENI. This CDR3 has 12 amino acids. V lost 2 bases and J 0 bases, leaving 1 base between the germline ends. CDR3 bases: TGTGCCAGCTCACCAGACCAAGAGACCCAGTACTTC. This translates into CASSPDQETQYF.

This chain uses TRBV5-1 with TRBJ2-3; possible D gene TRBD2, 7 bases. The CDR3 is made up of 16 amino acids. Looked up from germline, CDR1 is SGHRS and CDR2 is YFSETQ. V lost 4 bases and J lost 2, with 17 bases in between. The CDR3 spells CASSRGSGGPTDTQYF. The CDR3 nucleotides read TGCGCCAGCAGCAGAGGGTCGGGGGGCCCCACAGATACGCAGTATTTT.

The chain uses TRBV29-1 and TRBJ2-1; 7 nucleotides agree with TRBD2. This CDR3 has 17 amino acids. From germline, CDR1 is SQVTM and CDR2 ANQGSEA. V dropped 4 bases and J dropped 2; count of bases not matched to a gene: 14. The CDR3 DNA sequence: TGCAGCGTTGTTCCTATTAAGGCGGGAGCAGCCTACAATGAGCAGTTCTTC. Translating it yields CSVVPIKAGAAYNEQFF.

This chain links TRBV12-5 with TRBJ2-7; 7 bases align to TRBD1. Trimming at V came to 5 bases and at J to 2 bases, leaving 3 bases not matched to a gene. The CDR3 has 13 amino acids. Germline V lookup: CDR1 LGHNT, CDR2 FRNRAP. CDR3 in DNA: TGTGCTAGTGGTCTTGACAGGGCCTACGAGCAGTACTTC. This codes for CASGLDRAYEQYF.

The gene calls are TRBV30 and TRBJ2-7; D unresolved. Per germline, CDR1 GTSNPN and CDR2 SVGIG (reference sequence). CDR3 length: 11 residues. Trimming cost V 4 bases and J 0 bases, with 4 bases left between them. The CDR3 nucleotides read TGTGCCTGGACAGACTCCTACGAGCAGTACTTC. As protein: CAWTDSYEQYF.

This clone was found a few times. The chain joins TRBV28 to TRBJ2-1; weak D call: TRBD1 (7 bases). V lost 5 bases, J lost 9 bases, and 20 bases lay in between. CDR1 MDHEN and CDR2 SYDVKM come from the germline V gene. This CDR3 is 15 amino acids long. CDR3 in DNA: TGTGCCAGCAGTGGAGGGGGCGAAATATGGGGTGAGCAGTTCTTC. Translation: CASSGGGEIWGEQFF.

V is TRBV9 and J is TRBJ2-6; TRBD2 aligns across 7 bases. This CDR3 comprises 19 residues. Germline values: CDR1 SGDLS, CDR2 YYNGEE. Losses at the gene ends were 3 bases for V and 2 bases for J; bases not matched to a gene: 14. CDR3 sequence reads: CASSATQPLAATGANVLTF. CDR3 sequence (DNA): TGTGCCAGCAGCGCGACCCAGCCTCTAGCGGCCACTGGGGCCAACGTCCTGACTTTC. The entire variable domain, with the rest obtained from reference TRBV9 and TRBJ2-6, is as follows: DSGVTQTPKHLITATGQRVTLRCSPRSGDLSVYWYQQSLDQGLQFLIQYYNGEERAKGNILERFSAQQFPDLHSELNLSSLELGDSALYFCASSATQPLAATGANVLTFGAGSRLTVL.

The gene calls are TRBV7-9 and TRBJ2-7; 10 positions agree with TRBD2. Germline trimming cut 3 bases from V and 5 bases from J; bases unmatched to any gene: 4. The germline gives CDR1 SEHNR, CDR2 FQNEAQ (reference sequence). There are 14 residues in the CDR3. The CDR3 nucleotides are TGTGCCAGCAGCTTGGCACTAGCGGGAAACGAGCAGTACTTC. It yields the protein CASSLALAGNEQYF.

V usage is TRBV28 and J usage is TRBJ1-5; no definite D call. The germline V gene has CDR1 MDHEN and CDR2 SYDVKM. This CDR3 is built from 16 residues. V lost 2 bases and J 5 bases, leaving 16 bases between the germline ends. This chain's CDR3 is CASSLGFRDPYQPQHF. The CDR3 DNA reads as TGTGCCAGCAGTTTAGGTTTCAGAGACCCATATCAGCCCCAGCATTTT.

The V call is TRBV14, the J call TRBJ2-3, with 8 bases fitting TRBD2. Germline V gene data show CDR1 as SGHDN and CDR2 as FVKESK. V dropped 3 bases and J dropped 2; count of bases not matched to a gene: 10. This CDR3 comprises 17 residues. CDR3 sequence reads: CASSHRGAGVNTDTQYF. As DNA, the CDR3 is TGTGCCAGCAGCCATCGTGGAGCGGGAGTGAACACAGATACGCAGTATTTT. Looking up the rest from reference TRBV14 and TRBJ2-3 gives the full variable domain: EAGVTQFPSHSVIEKGQTVTLRCDPISGHDNLYWYRRVMGKEIKFLLHFVKESKQDESGMPNNRFLAERTGGTYSTLKVQPAELEDSGVYFCASSHRGAGVNTDTQYFGPGTRLTVL.

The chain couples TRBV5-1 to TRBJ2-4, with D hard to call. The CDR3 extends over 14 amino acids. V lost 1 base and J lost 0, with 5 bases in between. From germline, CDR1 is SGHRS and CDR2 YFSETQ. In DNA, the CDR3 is TGCGCCAGCAGCTTGTCCCTAGCCAAAAACATTCAGTACTTC. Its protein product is CASSLSLAKNIQYF.

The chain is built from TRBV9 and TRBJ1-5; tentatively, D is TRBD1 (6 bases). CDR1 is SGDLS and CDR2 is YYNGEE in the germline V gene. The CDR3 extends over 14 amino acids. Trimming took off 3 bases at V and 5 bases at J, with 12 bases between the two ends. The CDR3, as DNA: TGTGCCAGCAGCGCCGATCAGGGGTATCAGCCCCAGCATTTT. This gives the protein CASSADQGYQPQHF.

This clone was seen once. CDR3 residues: CASSLEAYEQYF. Here the CDR3 DNA reads TGTGCCAGCAGCTTGGAAGCTTACGAGCAGTACTTC. The rearrangement uses TRBV5-6 and TRBJ2-7, with D hard to call. The CDR3 has 12 residues. CDR1 is SGHDT and CDR2 is YYEEEE in the germline V gene. Trimming left V 0 bases short and J 4 bases short, with 5 bases between.

CDR3 amino acids: CASSPRGGRSTGELFF. CDR3 sequence (DNA): TGTGCCAGCAGTCCCCGGGGAGGGCGATCCACCGGGGAGCTGTTTTTT. The chain recombines TRBV27 with TRBJ2-2; 7 bases agree with TRBD2. The trim removed 5 bases at V and 4 bases at J, leaving 10 bases unmatched. Germline-derived CDR1 and CDR2 are MNHEY and SMNVEV (reference sequence). This CDR3 is built from 16 residues.

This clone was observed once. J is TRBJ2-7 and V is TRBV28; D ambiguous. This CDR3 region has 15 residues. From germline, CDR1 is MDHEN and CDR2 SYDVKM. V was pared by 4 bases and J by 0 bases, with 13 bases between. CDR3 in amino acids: CASSSGRLSSYEQYF. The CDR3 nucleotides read TGTGCCAGCAGTTCTGGACGTCTCAGCTCCTACGAGCAGTACTTC.

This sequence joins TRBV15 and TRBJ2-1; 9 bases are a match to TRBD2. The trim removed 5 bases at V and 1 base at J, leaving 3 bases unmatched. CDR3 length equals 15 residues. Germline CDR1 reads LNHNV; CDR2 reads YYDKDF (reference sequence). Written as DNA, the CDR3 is TGTGCCACCAGCCGCGCGGGAGGGTCCTACAATGAGCAGTTCTTC. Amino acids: CATSRAGGSYNEQFF.

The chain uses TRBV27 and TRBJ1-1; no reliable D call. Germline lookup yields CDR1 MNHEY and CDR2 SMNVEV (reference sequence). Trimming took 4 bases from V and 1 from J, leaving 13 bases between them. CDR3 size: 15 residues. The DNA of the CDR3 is TGTGCCAGCAGTTGGCAAAGGCTAGAGAACACTGAAGCTTTCTTT. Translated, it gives CASSWQRLENTEAFF.

As DNA, the CDR3 is TGTGCCAGTAGTAAACGGGTGGGCGTCCAAGAGACCCAGTACTTC. Protein product: CASSKRVGVQETQYF. V and J are TRBV19 and TRBJ2-5; no clear D gene. From germline, CDR1 is LNHDA and CDR2 SQIVND (reference sequence). The germline V and J ends were trimmed by 4 bases and 1 base, with 13 bases remaining between them. CDR3 length: 15 amino acids.

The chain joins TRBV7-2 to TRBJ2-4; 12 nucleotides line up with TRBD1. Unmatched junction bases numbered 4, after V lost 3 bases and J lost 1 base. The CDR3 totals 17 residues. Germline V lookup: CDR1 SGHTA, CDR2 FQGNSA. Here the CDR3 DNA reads TGTGCCAGCAGCTTGGGACAGGGGGCGCTGGCCAAAAACATTCAGTACTTC. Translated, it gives CASSLGQGALAKNIQYF.

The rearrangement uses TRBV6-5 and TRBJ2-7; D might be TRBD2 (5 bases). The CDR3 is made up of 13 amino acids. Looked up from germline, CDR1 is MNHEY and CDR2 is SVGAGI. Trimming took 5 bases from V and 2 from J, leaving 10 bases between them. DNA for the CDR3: TGTGCCAGCAGTCCGACTATGCCCTACGAGCAGTACTTC. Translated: CASSPTMPYEQYF.

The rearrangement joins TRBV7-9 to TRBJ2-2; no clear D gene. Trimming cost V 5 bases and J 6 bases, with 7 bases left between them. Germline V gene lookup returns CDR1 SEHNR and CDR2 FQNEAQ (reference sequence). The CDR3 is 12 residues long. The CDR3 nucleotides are TGTGCCAGCAGCCCTCATCCCGGGGAGCTGTTTTTT. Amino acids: CASSPHPGELFF.

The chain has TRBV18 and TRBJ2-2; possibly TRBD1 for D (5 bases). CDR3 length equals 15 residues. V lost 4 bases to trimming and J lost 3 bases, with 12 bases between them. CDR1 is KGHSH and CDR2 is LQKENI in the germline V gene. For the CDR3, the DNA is TGTGCCAGCTCACAACGTTTAGGGGACACCGGGGAGCTGTTTTTT. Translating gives CASSQRLGDTGELFF.

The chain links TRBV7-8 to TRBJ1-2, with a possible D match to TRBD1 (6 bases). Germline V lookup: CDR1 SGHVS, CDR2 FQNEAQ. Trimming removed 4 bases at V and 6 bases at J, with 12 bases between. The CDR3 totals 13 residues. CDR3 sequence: CASSWGDMDGYTF. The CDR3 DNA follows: TGTGCCAGCAGCTGGGGGGACATGGATGGCTACACCTTC.

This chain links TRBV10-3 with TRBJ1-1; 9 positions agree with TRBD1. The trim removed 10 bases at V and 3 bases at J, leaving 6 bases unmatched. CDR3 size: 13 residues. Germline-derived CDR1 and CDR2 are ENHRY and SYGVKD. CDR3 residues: CATGTGPDTEAFF. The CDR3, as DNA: TGTGCCACCGGGACAGGGCCGGACACTGAAGCTTTCTTT.